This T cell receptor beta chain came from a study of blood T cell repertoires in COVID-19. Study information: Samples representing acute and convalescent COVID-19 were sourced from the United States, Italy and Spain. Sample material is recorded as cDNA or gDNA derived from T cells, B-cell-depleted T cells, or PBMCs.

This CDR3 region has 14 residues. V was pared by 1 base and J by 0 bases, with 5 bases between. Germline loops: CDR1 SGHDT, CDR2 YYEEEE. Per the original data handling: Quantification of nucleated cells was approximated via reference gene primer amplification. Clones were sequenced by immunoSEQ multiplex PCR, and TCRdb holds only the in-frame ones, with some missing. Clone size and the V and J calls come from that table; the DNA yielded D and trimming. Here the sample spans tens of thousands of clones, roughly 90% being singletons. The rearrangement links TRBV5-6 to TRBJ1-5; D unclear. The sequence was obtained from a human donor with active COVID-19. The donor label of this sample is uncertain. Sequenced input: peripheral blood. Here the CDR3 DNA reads TGTGCCAGCAGCTTGCGGTTTAGCAATCAGCCCCAGCATTTT. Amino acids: CASSLRFSNQPQHF. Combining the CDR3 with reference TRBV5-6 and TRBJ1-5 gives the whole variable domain DAGVTQSPTHLIKTRGQQVTLRCSPKSGHDTVSWYQQALGQGPQFIFQYYEEEERQRGNFPDRFSGHQFPNYSSELNVNALLLGDSALYLCASSLRFSNQPQHFGDGTRLSIL.